This passage covers 29 T cell receptor beta chains from one sample sequenced in a study of blood T cell repertoires in COVID-19. Method: immunoSEQ multiplex PCR; TCRdb's copy keeps in-frame clones and lacks some. This sample has a few hundred thousand clones, with about 83% found just once. Sample: peripheral blood. The receptor set was obtained from a man aged 50-59 years with active or convalescent COVID-19.

The chain combines TRBV7-2 with TRBJ2-3, with D perhaps TRBD1 (5 bases). In germline, CDR1 is SGHTA, CDR2 FQGNSA. The CDR3 runs 14 residues. V was cut by 1 base and J by 8 bases, with 13 bases left in between. The CDR3 coding sequence is TGTGCCAGCAGCTTAGAGTTGACAGTCCCTACGCAGTATTTT. Protein product: CASSLELTVPTQYF. Combining the CDR3 with reference TRBV7-2 and TRBJ2-3 gives the whole variable domain GAGVSQSPSNKVTEKGKDVELRCDPISGHTALYWYRQSLGQGLEFLIYFQGNSAPDKSGLPSDRFSAERTGGSVSTLTIQRTQQEDSAVYLCASSLELTVPTQYFGPGTRLTVL.

This rearrangement joins TRBV5-1 to TRBJ2-5; 9 bases fit TRBD2. CDR3 length equals 15 residues. Germline values: CDR1 SGHRS, CDR2 YFSETQ. V lost 4 bases to trimming and J lost 3 bases; unmatched junction nucleotides: 7. The CDR3 here is CASSSGTSREETQYF. DNA for the CDR3: TGCGCCAGCAGCAGTGGGACTAGCCGGGAAGAGACCCAGTACTTC.

This chain connects TRBV5-1 to TRBJ2-1, with TRBD1 matching 10 bases. This CDR3 spans 15 amino acids. Per the germline V gene, CDR1 is SGHRS and CDR2 is YFSETQ. V gave up 4 bases and J gave up 7 bases; unmatched junction bases: 8. The DNA for the CDR3 is TGCGCCAGCAGCGAGTCGGACAGGGGGTGGAATGAGCAGTTCTTC. As protein: CASSESDRGWNEQFF.

This clone was recorded once. V usage is TRBV5-1 and J usage is TRBJ1-1, with D unclear. This CDR3 contains 16 residues. The germline V gene has CDR1 SGHRS and CDR2 YFSETQ. V was trimmed by 3 bases and J by 4 bases, leaving 19 bases between them. CDR3 sequence reads: CASSSDPTRDGTEAFF. DNA of the CDR3: TGCGCCAGCAGCTCGGACCCGACTAGAGACGGCACTGAAGCTTTCTTT.

This clone occurred a few times. This rearrangement joins TRBV27 to TRBJ1-1; TRBD1 agrees at 7 bases. The trim removed 0 bases at V and 7 bases at J, leaving 8 bases unmatched. Germline V gives CDR1 MNHEY, CDR2 SMNVEV (reference sequence). The CDR3 is 15 residues long. The CDR3 DNA is TGTGCCAGCAGTTTATCGGCAATGGGACAGATTGAAGCTTTCTTT. This codes for CASSLSAMGQIEAFF.

The chain combines TRBV21-1 with TRBJ2-2; TRBD1, as called in the table, went unchecked against the DNA. TRBV21-1 is listed as a pseudogene. The CDR3 is 15 residues long. CDR3 protein: CASTYWTGGTGELFF. CDR3 DNA: TGTGCCAGCACCTACTGGACAGGGGGAACCGGGGAGCTGTTTTTT.

V and J are TRBV5-1 and TRBJ1-1; 10 nucleotides line up with TRBD1. Germline trimming cut 6 bases from V and 3 bases from J; bases unmatched to any gene: 11. The germline V gene has CDR1 SGHRS and CDR2 YFSETQ. The CDR3 has 16 amino acids. As DNA, the CDR3 is TGCGCCAGCAAACAGATGGGACAGGGGCGGGACACTGAAGCTTTCTTT. Encoded protein: CASKQMGQGRDTEAFF.

This rearrangement joins TRBV9 to TRBJ1-1, with 7 nucleotides matching TRBD1. The CDR3 runs 14 residues. The J segment lost 4 bases and the V segment lost 4 bases, leaving 7 bases of the junction unmatched. The germline CDR1 and CDR2 sequences are SGDLS and YYNGEE. Written as DNA, the CDR3 is TGTGCCAGCAGCTCCAACAGGGGCGTCACTGAAGCTTTCTTT. It yields the protein CASSSNRGVTEAFF.

This sequence joins TRBV7-8 and TRBJ1-2, with 10 bases that match TRBD1. This CDR3 contains 16 residues. Germline CDR1 reads SGHVS; CDR2 reads FQNEAQ. V shed 5 bases and J 5 bases; nucleotides not matched to a gene: 11. CDR3 sequence: CASSPRTGGKWYGYTF. CDR3 sequence (DNA): TGTGCCAGCAGCCCGCGGACAGGGGGGAAGTGGTATGGCTACACCTTC.

The V and J genes are TRBV18 and TRBJ2-6; 8 bases match TRBD1. With V trimmed by 6 bases and J by 1 base, 5 bases remained unmatched. CDR3 length equals 16 residues. CDR1 and CDR2 from the germline V gene are KGHSH and LQKENI. The CDR3 bases are TGTGCCAGCTCCCCCCAGGGGGCATCTGGGGCCAACGTCCTGACTTTC. It specifies CASSPQGASGANVLTF.

The chain has TRBV21-1 and TRBJ1-2; the D segment call TRBD1 is taken from the table without a DNA check. TRBV21-1 is an annotated pseudogene. The CDR3 has 17 amino acids. CDR3 in amino acids: CASSMGVPGQGPNGYTF. The CDR3 DNA reads TGTGCCAGCAGCATGGGAGTCCCGGGACAGGGTCCAAATGGCTACACCTTC.

This clone occurred a few times. The chain has TRBV7-9 and TRBJ2-5, with TRBD2 identical over 14 bases. The CDR3 contains 16 residues. V gave up 5 bases and J gave up 1 base; unmatched junction bases: 3. Germline loops: CDR1 SEHNR, CDR2 FQNEAQ (reference sequence). The CDR3 sequence: CASSTGTSGGQETQYF. The CDR3, as DNA: TGTGCCAGCAGCACCGGGACTAGCGGGGGCCAAGAGACCCAGTACTTC. Full variable domain (rest looked up from reference TRBV7-9 and TRBJ2-5): DTGVSQNPRHKITKRGQNVTFRCDPISEHNRLYWYRQTLGQGPEFLTYFQNEAQLEKSRLLSDRFSAERPKGSFSTLEIQRTEQGDSAMYLCASSTGTSGGQETQYFGPGTRLLVL.

This chain uses TRBV29-1 with TRBJ2-1; 9 bases match TRBD2. Germline CDR1 is SQVTM and CDR2 is ANQGSEA. The CDR3 covers 15 residues. J was trimmed by 7 bases and V by 7 bases; bases with no gene match: 14. CDR3 in DNA: TGCAGCGGCGGGGGGGGAGGGGCCGGTGGAAATGAGCAGTTCTTC. This gives the protein CSGGGGGAGGNEQFF.

This sequence joins TRBV7-2 and TRBJ1-4, with 8 bases matching TRBD1. CDR1 and CDR2 from the germline V gene are SGHTA and FQGNSA. CDR3 length equals 14 residues. V shed 8 bases and J 3 bases; nucleotides not matched to a gene: 5. The CDR3 DNA sequence: TGTGCCAGCGGGGCGACAGGGGCTAATGAAAAACTGTTTTTT. Amino acid sequence: CASGATGANEKLFF. Complete variable domain (other parts from reference TRBV7-2 and TRBJ1-4): GAGVSQSPSNKVTEKGKDVELRCDPISGHTALYWYRQSLGQGLEFLIYFQGNSAPDKSGLPSDRFSAERTGGSVSTLTIQRTQQEDSAVYLCASGATGANEKLFFGSGTQLSVL.

This chain links TRBV11-2 with TRBJ2-7; 7 nucleotides match TRBD2. V lost 3 bases and J lost 4; bases outside the gene matches: 6. The CDR3 is made up of 14 amino acids. Germline CDR1 reads SGHAT; CDR2 reads FQNNGV. CDR3 nucleotides: TGTGCCAGCAGCTTGGTGGGGACTACTTACGAGCAGTACTTC. Translating gives CASSLVGTTYEQYF.

The genes are TRBV15 and TRBJ2-7; D is unresolved. Germline-derived CDR1 and CDR2 are LNHNV and YYDKDF (reference sequence). The CDR3 contains 17 residues. Trimming took 0 bases from V and 0 from J, leaving 15 bases between them. This CDR3 is CATSRDLSSYYSYEQYF. The CDR3 DNA reads TGTGCCACCAGCAGAGATCTGAGTTCCTACTACTCCTACGAGCAGTACTTC.

V gene TRBV28 combines with J gene TRBJ1-2; a weak D match, TRBD1 (5 bases). V lost 5 bases, J lost 3 bases, and 25 bases lay in between. There are 18 residues in the CDR3. Looked up from germline, CDR1 is MDHEN and CDR2 is SYDVKM. CDR3 amino acids: CASSTLDRTELLDYGYTF. The CDR3 nucleotides read TGTGCCAGCAGTACCCTCGACAGAACCGAACTTCTGGACTATGGCTACACCTTC.

V and J are TRBV6-5 and TRBJ1-2, with 7 positions matching TRBD1. Trimming took 4 bases from V and 4 from J; bases not matched to a gene: 6. The CDR3 sequence is 14 residues long. Germline CDR1 reads MNHEY; CDR2 reads SVGAGI. The CDR3, as DNA: TGTGCCAGCAGTTCCGCCGGGACAGCCTATGGCTACACCTTC. Translation gives CASSSAGTAYGYTF.

The V gene is TRBV9, the J gene TRBJ1-1; D not certain. Trimming removed 0 bases from V and 3 bases from J, with 15 bases in between. The germline gives CDR1 SGDLS, CDR2 YYNGEE. The CDR3 is made up of 16 amino acids. The CDR3 coding sequence is TGTGCCAGCAGCGTAGATGCAGGCCGGGGATACACTGAAGCTTTCTTT. It translates to CASSVDAGRGYTEAFF.

This clone showed up just a few times. V gene TRBV19 combines with J gene TRBJ1-2; maybe TRBD1 (6 bases). Deletions cut 5 bases from V and 5 bases from J, with 21 bases between. The CDR3 runs 16 residues. The germline CDR1 and CDR2 sequences are LNHDA and SQIVND (reference sequence). In DNA, the CDR3 is TGTGCCAGTAGTCCTCCTTTCGGACAGTCTTCTTATGGCTACACCTTC. It is translated as CASSPPFGQSSYGYTF.

The chain has TRBV3-1 (or the pseudogene TRBV3-2) and TRBJ2-1; maybe TRBD2 (6 bases). Trimming stripped 4 bases from V and 0 bases from J, with 13 bases between. Germline CDR1 and CDR2: LGHDT and YNNKEL (reference sequence). The CDR3 is made up of 16 amino acids. The DNA for the CDR3 is TGTGCCAGCAGCCGAAGCGGAGGGAGCTCCTACAATGAGCAGTTCTTC. Amino acid sequence: CASSRSGGSSYNEQFF.

The chain recombines TRBV4-3 with TRBJ2-2; tentative D call: TRBD2 (6 bases). Germline CDR1 and CDR2: LGHNA and YSLEER. With 0 bases removed from V and 4 bases from J, the gap between germline ends came to 15 bases. The CDR3 is 17 amino acids. The CDR3 spells CASSQDMGWRGTGELFF. The CDR3, as DNA: TGCGCCAGCAGCCAAGATATGGGGTGGAGGGGCACCGGGGAGCTGTTTTTT.

There are a few counts of this clone. The V call is TRBV7-6, the J call TRBJ1-1; 12 positions match TRBD1. The V segment lost 6 bases and the J segment 4 bases; nucleotides outside the gene matches: 9. CDR3 length equals 16 residues. The V gene's germline CDR1 is SGHVS and CDR2 FNYEAQ. CDR3 bases: TGTGCCAGCAGTACCCGGGACAGGGGGCCGGGCACTGAAGCTTTCTTT. This sequence encodes CASSTRDRGPGTEAFF.

This clone was counted a few times. The V gene is TRBV15, the J gene TRBJ1-3; tentative D call: TRBD1 (6 bases). V was cut by 0 bases and J by 2 bases, with 14 bases left in between. The CDR3 loop spans 17 amino acids. Looked up from germline, CDR1 is LNHNV and CDR2 is YYDKDF (reference sequence). The CDR3 DNA reads TGTGCCACCAGCAGAGAGTGGGGGCCGGACACTGGAAACACCATATATTTT. Translation: CATSREWGPDTGNTIYF.

J is TRBJ2-1 and V is TRBV5-1, with D possibly TRBD2 on 6 matching bases. V lost 0 bases to trimming and J lost 4 bases, with 11 bases between them. This CDR3 region has 15 residues. Germline CDR1 reads SGHRS; CDR2 reads YFSETQ. The CDR3 spells CASSLERAVYNEQFF. In DNA form, the CDR3 reads TGCGCCAGCAGCTTGGAGCGGGCGGTTTACAATGAGCAGTTCTTC.

This clone was seen a single time. This rearrangement joins TRBV25-1 to TRBJ2-3, with TRBD2 matching 11 bases. The CDR3 has 13 residues. J gave up 14 bases and V 3 bases, and 7 bases lay outside the gene matches. Germline assignment: CDR1 MGHDK and CDR2 SYGVNS. The CDR3 is CASSDPTSGMRYF. CDR3 in DNA: TGTGCCAGCAGTGACCCGACTAGCGGGATGAGGTATTTT.

This sequence joins TRBV7-2 and TRBJ1-5, with D uncertain. The CDR3 sequence is 13 residues long. Trimming stripped 11 bases from V and 6 bases from J, with 17 bases between. Germline CDR1 SGHTA, CDR2 FQGNSA. As DNA, the CDR3 is TGTGCCGGCTCCCCCGGGGATGGTCAGCCCCAGCATTTT. Amino acids: CAGSPGDGQPQHF.

The V call is TRBV27, the J call TRBJ2-7; D is perhaps TRBD1 (6 bases). There are 13 residues in the CDR3. Germline loops: CDR1 MNHEY, CDR2 SMNVEV (reference sequence). Trimming took 3 bases from V and 10 from J, leaving 16 bases between them. The CDR3 nucleotides read TGTGCCAGCAGTTTTGGGGGCAGTGCTACACAGTACTTC. It is translated as CASSFGGSATQYF.

Only a few counts were recorded for this clone. The genes are TRBV9 and TRBJ1-2; TRBD1 is a possible D gene (5 bases). V lost 4 bases, J lost 3 bases, and 22 bases lay in between. The germline V gene has CDR1 SGDLS and CDR2 YYNGEE. CDR3 length equals 17 residues. The CDR3 DNA sequence: TGTGCCAGCAGCACCTTGGGAGGGCAGGGTTTCGACTATGGCTACACCTTC. Encoded protein: CASSTLGGQGFDYGYTF.